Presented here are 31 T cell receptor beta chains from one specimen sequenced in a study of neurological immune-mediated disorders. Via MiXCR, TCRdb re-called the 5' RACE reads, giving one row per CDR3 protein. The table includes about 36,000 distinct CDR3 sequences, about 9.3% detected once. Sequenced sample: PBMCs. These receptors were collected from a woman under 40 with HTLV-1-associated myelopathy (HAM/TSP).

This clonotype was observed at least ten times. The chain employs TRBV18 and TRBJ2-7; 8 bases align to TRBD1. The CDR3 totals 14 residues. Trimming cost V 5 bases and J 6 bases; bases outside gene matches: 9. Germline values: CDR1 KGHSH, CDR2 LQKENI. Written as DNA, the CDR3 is TGTGCCAGCTCATCCCTGGACAGGGCGAGCGAGCAGTACTTC. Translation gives CASSSLDRASEQYF.

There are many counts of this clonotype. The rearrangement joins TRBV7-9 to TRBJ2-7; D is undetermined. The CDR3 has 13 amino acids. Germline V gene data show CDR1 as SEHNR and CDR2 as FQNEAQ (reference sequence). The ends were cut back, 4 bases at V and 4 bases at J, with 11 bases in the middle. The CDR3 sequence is CASSSIFTYEQYF. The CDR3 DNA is TGTGCCAGCAGCTCCATATTCACGTACGAGCAGTACTTC.

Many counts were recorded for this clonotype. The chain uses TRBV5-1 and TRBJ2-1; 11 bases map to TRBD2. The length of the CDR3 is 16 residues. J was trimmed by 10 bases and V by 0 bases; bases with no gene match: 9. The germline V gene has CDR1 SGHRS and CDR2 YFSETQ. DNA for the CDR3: TGCGCCAGCAGCTTGGGGCATAGCGGGGGGGCCCCCGAGCAGTTCTTC. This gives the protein CASSLGHSGGAPEQFF.

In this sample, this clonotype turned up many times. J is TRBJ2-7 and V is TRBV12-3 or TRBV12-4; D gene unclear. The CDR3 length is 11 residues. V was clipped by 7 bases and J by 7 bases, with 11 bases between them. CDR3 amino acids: CASTSGREQYF. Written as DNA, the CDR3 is TGTGCCAGCACCTCCGGGCGGGAGCAGTACTTC.

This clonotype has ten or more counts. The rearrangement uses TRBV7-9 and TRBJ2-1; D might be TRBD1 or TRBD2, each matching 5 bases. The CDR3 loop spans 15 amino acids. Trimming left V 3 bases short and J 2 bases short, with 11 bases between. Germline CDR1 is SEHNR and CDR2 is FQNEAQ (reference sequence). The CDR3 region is CASSLRTGPYNEQFF. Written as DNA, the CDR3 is TGTGCCAGCAGCTTGCGGACGGGGCCCTACAATGAGCAGTTCTTC.

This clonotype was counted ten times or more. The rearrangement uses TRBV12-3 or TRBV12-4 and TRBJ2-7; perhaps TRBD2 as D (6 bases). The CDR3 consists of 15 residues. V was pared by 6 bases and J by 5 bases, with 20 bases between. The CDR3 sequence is CASSFDRDFPHEQYF. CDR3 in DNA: TGTGCCAGCAGCTTCGACCGGGACTTCCCTCACGAGCAGTACTTC.

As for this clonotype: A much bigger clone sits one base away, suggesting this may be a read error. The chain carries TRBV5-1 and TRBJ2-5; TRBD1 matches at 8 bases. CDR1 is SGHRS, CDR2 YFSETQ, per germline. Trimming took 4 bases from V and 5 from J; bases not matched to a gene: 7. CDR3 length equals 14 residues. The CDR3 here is CASSMGQEEETQYF. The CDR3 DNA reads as TGCGCCAGCAGCATGGGACAGGAGGAGGAGACCCAGTACTTC.

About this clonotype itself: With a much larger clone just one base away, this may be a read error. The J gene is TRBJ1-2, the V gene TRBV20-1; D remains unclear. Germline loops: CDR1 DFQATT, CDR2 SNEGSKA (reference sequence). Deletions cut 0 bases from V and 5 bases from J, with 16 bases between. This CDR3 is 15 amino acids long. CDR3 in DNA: TGCAGTGCTAGAGAAGACGGATCCAGGAGTTATGGCTACACCTTC. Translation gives CSAREDGSRSYGYTF.

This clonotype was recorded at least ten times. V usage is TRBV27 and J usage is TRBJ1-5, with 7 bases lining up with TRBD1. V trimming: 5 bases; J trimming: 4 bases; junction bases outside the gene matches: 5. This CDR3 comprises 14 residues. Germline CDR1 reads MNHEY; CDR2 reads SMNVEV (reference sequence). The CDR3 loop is CASSSRGINQPQHF. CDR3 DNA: TGTGCCAGCAGTAGCAGGGGGATAAATCAGCCCCAGCATTTT.

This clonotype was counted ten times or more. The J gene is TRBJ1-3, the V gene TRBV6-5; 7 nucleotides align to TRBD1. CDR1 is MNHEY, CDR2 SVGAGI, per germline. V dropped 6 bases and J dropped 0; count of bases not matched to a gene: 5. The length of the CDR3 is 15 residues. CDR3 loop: CASRRDSNSGNTIYF. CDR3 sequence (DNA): TGTGCCAGCAGGCGGGACAGTAACTCTGGAAACACCATATATTTT.

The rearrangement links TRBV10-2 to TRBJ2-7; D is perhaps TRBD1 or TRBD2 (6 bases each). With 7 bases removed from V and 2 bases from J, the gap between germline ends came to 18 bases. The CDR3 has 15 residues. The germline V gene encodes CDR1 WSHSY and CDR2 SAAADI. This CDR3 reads CASTVSTGRTYEQYF. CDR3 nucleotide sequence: TGCGCCAGCACTGTATCAACAGGGAGGACCTACGAGCAGTACTTC.

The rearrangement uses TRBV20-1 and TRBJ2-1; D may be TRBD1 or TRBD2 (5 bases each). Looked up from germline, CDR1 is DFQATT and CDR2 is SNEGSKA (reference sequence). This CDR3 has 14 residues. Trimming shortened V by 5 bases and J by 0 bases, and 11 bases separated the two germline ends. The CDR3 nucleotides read TGCAGTGCTGGCGGGCAGGGCTCCTACAATGAGCAGTTCTTC. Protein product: CSAGGQGSYNEQFF.

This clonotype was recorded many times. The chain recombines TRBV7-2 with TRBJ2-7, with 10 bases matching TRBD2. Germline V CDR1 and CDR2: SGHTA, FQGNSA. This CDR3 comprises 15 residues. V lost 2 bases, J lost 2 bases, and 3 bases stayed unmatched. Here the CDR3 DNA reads TGTGCCAGCAGCTTATATAGCGGGGGGACCTACGAGCAGTACTTC. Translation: CASSLYSGGTYEQYF.

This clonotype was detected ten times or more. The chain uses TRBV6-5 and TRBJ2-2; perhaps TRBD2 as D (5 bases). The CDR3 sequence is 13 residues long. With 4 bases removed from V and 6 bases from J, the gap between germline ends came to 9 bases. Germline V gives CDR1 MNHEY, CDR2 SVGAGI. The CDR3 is CASSSGVAGELFF. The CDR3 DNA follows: TGTGCCAGCAGTTCCGGGGTAGCCGGGGAGCTGTTTTTT.

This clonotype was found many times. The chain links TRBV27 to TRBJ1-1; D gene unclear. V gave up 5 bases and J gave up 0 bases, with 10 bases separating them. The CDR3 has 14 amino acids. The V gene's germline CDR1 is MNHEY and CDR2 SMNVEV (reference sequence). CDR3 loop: CASSVERVNTEAFF. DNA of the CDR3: TGTGCCAGCAGTGTCGAACGGGTGAACACTGAAGCTTTCTTT.

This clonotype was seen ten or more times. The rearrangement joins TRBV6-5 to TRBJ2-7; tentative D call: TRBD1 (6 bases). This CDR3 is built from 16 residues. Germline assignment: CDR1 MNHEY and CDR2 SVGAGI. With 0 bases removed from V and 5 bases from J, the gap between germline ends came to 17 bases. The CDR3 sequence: CASSYSIGGTKNEQYF. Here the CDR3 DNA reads TGTGCCAGCAGTTACTCAATCGGTGGGACAAAAAACGAGCAGTACTTC.

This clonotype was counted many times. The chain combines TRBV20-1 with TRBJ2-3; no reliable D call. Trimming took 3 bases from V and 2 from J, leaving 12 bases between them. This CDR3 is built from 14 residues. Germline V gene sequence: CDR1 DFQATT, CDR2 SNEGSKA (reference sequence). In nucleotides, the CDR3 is TGCAGTGCTAGTATAGGGCGGATCACAGATACGCAGTATTTT. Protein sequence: CSASIGRITDTQYF.

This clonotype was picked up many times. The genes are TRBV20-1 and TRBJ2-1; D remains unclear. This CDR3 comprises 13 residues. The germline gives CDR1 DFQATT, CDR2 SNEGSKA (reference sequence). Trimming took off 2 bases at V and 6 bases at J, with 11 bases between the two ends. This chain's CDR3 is CSARFRPGNEQFF. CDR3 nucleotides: TGCAGTGCTAGATTTCGTCCGGGCAATGAGCAGTTCTTC.

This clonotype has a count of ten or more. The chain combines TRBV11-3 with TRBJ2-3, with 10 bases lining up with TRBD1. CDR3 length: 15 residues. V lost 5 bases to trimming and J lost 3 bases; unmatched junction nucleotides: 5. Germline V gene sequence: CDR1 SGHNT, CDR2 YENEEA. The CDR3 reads CASSPGQGLTDTQYF. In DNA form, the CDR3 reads TGTGCCAGCAGCCCGGGACAGGGGTTAACAGATACGCAGTATTTT. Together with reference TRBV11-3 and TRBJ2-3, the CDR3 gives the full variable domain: EAGVVQSPRYKIIEKKQPVAFWCNPISGHNTLYWYLQNLGQGPELLIRYENEEAVDDSQLPKDRFSAERLKGVDSTLKIQPAELGDSAVYLCASSPGQGLTDTQYFGPGTRLTVL.

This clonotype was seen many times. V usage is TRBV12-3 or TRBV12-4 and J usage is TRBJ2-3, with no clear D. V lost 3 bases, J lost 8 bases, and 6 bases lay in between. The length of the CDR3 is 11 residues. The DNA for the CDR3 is TGTGCCAGCAGTTTCTTGGGTACGCAGTATTTT. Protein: CASSFLGTQYF.

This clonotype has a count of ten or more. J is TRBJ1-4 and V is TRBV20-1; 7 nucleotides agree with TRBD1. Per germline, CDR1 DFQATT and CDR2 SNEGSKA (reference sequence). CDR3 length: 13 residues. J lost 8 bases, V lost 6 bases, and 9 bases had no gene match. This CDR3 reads CSAVGTVGEKLFF. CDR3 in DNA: TGCAGTGCAGTGGGGACAGTAGGAGAAAAACTGTTTTTT.

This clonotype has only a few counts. For the CDR3, the DNA is TGCAGCGTCATGGAAACAGGGGACTATCAGCCCCAGCATTTT. Its translation: CSVMETGDYQPQHF. The V gene is TRBV29-1, the J gene TRBJ1-5, with TRBD1 identical over 7 bases. The CDR3 has 14 residues. The trim removed 6 bases at V and 5 bases at J, leaving 10 bases unmatched. From germline, CDR1 is SQVTM and CDR2 ANQGSEA.

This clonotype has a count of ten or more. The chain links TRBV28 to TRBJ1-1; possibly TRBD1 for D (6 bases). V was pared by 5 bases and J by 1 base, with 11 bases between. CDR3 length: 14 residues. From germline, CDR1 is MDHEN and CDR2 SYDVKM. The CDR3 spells CASSTGHKNTEAFF. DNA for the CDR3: TGTGCCAGCAGTACGGGACACAAGAACACTGAAGCTTTCTTT.

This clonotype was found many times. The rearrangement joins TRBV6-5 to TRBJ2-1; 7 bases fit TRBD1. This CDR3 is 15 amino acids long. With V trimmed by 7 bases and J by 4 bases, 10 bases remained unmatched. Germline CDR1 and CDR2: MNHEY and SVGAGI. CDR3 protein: CASTTIRDSYNEQFF. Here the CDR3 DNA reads TGTGCCAGCACCACAATCCGGGACAGTTACAATGAGCAGTTCTTC.

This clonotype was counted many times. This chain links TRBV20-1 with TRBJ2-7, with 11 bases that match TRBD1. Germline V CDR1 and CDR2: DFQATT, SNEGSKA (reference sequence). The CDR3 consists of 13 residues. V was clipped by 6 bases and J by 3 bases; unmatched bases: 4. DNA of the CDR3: TGCAGTGCGGCGGGACAGGGGGGCTACGAGCAGTACTTC. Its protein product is CSAAGQGGYEQYF.

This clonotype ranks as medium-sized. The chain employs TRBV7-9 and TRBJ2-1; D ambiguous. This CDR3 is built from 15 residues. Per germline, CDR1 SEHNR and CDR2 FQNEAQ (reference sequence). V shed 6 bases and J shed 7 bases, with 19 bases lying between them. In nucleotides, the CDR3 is TGTGCCAGCAGTCCCCCCCCGCGGTATGGAAATGAGCAGTTCTTC. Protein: CASSPPPRYGNEQFF. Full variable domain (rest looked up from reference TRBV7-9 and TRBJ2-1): DTGVSQNPRHKITKRGQNVTFRCDPISEHNRLYWYRQTLGQGPEFLTYFQNEAQLEKSRLLSDRFSAERPKGSFSTLEIQRTEQGDSAMYLCASSPPPRYGNEQFFGPGTRLTVL.

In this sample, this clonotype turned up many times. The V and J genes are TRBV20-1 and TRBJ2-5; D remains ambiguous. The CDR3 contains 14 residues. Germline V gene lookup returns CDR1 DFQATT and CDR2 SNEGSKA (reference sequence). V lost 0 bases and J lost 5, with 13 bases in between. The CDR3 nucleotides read TGCAGTGCTAGAGATCTGGGTCGGTTGGAGACCCAGTACTTC. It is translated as CSARDLGRLETQYF.

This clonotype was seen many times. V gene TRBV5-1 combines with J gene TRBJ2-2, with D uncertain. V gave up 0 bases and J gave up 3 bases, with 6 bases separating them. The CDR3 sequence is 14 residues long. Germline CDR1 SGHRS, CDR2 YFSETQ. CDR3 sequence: CASSLESDTGELFF. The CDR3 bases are TGCGCCAGCAGCTTGGAGTCGGACACCGGGGAGCTGTTTTTT. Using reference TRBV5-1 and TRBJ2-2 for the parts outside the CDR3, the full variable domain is KAGVTQTPRYLIKTRGQQVTLSCSPISGHRSVSWYQQTPGQGLQFLFEYFSETQRNKGNFPGRFSGRQFSNSRSEMNVSTLELGDSALYLCASSLESDTGELFFGEGSRLTVL.

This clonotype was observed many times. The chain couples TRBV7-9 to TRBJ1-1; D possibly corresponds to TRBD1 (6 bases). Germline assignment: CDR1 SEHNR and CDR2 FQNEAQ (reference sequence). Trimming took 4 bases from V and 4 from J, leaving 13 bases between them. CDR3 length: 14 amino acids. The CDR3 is CASSYQEGGTEAFF. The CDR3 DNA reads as TGTGCCAGCAGCTATCAAGAGGGGGGCACTGAAGCTTTCTTT.

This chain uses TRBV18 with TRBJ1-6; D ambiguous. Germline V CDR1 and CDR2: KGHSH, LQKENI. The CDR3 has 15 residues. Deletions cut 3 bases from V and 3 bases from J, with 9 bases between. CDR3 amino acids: CASSPRVLYNSPLHF. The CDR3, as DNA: TGTGCCAGCTCACCCCGGGTTCTCTATAATTCACCCCTCCACTTT.

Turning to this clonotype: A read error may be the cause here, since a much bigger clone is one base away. CDR3 DNA: TGCAGTGCTAGAGATTGGGGGAGGGCGGGAAACACCATATATTTT. Amino acid sequence: CSARDWGRAGNTIYF. The chain joins TRBV20-1 to TRBJ1-3, with D tentatively TRBD1 (5 bases). Trimming left V 0 bases short and J 4 bases short, with 13 bases between. The length of the CDR3 is 15 residues. The germline gives CDR1 DFQATT, CDR2 SNEGSKA (reference sequence).